Reported below is one TCR beta chain. This CDR3 comprises 16 residues. V was clipped by 4 bases and J by 4 bases, with 17 bases between them. When the RNA was reverse transcribed, random hexamers were used with an input of roughly 0.45 to 1 ug. From the immunoSEQ multiplex PCR reads, TCRdb called clonotypes with MiXCR, one entry per CDR3 protein. Altogether around 270,000 distinct CDR3 sequences are present, around 85% being singletons, with the ten largest covering roughly 0.21%. This record belongs to a study of CD8 T cells in Susac syndrome. Sequencing was carried out using CD8+ T cells from PBMCs. This TCR derives from a human donor with multiple sclerosis. The chain has TRBV12-3 or TRBV12-4 and TRBJ2-1, with unresolved D. The CDR3 region has the DNA TGTGCCAGCAGTTCAATCTACTTGGAGAGGTACAATGAGCAGTTCTTC. This translates into CASSSIYLERYNEQFF.